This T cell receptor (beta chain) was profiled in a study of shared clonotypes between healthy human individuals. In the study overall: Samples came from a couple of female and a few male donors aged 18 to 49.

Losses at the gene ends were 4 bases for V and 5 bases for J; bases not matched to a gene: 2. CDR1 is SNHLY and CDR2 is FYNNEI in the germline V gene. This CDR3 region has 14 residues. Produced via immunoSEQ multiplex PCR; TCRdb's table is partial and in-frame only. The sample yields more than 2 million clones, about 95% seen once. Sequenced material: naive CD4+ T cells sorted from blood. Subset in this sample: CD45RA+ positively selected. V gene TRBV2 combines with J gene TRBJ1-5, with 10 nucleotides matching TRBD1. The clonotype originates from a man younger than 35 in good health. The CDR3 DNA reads TGTGCCAGCAGTGGGACAGGGGGGGATCAGCCCCAGCATTTT. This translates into CASSGTGGDQPQHF.